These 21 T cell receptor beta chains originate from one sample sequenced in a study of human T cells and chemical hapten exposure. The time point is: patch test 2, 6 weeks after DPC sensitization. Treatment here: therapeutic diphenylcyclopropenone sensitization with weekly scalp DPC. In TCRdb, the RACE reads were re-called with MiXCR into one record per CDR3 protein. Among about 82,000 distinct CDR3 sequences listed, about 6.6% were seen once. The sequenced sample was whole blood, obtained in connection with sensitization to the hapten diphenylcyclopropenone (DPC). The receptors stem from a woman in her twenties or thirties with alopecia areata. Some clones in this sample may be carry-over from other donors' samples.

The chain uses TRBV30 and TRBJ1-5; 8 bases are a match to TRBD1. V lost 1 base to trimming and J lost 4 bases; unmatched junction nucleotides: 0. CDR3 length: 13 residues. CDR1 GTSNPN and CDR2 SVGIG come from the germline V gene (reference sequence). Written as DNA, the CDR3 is TGTGCCTGGAGTGGGACAGGGAATCAGCCCCAGCATTTT. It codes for CAWSGTGNQPQHF. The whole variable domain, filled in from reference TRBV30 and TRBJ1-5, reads SQTIHQWPATLVQPVGSPLSLECTVEGTSNPNLYWYRQAAGRGLQLLFYSVGIGQISSEVPQNLSASRPQDRQFILSSKKLLLSDSGFYLCAWSGTGNQPQHFGDGTRLSIL.

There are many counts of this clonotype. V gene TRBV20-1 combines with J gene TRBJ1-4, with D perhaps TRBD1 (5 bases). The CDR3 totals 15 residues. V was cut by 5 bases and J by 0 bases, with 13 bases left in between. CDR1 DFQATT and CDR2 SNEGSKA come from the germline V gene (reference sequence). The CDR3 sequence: CSAGGTAATNEKLFF. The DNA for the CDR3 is TGCAGTGCTGGGGGGACGGCTGCAACTAATGAAAAACTGTTTTTT.

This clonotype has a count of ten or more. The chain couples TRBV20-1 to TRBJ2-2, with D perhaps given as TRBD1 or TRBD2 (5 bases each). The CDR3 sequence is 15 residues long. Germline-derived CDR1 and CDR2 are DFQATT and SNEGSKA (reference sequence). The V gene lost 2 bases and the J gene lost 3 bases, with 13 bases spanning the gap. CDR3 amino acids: CSARPGTADTGELFF. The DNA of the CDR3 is TGCAGTGCTAGACCTGGGACCGCGGACACCGGGGAGCTGTTTTTT.

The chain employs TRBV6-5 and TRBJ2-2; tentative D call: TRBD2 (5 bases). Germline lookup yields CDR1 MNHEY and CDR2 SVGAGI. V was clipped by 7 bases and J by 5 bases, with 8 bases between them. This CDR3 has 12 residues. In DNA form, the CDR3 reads TGTGCCAGCACAAGAGGGACCGGGGAGCTGTTTTTT. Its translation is CASTRGTGELFF.

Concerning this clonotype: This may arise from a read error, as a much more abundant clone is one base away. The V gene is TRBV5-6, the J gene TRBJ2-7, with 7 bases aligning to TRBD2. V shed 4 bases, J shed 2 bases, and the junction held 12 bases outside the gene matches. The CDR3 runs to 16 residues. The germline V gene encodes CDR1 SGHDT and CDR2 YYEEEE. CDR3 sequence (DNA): TGTGCCAGCAGCCCTACCCCGACTAGCATACCCTACGAGCAGTACTTC. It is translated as CASSPTPTSIPYEQYF.

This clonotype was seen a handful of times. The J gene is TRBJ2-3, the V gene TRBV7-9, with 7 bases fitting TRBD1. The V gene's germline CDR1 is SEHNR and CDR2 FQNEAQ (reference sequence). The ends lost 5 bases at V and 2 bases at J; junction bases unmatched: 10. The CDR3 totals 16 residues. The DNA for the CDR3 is TGTGCCAGCAGCCACCCTACAGGGGACGCCACAGATACGCAGTATTTT. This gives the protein CASSHPTGDATDTQYF.

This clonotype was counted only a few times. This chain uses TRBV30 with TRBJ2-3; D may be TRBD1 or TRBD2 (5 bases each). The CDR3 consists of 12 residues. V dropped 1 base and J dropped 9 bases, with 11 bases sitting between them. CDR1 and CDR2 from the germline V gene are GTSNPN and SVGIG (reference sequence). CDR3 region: CAWSGDPYTQYF. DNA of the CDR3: TGTGCCTGGAGTGGGGACCCCTACACGCAGTATTTT.

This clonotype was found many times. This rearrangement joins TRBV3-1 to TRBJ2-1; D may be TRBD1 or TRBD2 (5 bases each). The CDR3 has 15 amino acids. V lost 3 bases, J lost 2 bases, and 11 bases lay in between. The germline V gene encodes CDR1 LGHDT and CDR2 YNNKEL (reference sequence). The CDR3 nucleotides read TGTGCCAGCAGCCAGAGGGACCGAGCCTACAATGAGCAGTTCTTC. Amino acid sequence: CASSQRDRAYNEQFF.

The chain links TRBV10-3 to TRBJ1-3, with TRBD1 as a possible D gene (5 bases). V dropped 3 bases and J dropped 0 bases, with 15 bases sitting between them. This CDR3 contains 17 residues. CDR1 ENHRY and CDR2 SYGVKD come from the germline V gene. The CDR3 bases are TGTGCCATCAGTGACCCTGGACGGGGGTCCTCTGGAAACACCATATATTTT. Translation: CAISDPGRGSSGNTIYF.

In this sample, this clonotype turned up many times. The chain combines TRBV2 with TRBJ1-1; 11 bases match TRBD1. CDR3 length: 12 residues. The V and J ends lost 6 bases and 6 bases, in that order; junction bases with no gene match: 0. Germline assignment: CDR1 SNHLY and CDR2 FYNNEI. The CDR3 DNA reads TGTGCCAGCAGGGACAGGGGGCCTGAAGCTTTCTTT. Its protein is CASRDRGPEAFF.

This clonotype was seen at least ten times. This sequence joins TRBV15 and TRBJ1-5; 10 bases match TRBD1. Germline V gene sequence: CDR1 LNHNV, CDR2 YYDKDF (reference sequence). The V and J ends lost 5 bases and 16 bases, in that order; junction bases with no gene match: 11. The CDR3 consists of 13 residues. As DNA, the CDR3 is TGTGCCACCAGCGGGAGCCGGGACAGGGGTCAACATTTT. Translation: CATSGSRDRGQHF.

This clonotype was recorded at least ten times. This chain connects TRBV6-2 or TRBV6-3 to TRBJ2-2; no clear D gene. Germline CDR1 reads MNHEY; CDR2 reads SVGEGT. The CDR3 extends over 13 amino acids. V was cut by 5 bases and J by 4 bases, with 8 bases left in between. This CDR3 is CASSHTATGELFF. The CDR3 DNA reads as TGTGCCAGCAGTCATACAGCCACCGGGGAGCTGTTTTTT.

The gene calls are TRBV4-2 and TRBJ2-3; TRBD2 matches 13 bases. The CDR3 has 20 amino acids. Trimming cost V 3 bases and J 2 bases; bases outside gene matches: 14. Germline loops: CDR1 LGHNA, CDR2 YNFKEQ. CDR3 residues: CASSQVRLAGGLPNTDTQYF. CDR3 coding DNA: TGTGCCAGCAGCCAGGTCAGACTAGCGGGGGGCCTCCCCAACACAGATACGCAGTATTTT.

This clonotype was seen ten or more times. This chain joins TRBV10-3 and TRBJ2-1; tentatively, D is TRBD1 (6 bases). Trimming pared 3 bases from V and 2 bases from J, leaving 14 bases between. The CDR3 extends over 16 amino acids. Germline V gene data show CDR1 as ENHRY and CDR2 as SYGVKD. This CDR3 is CAISELLGATYNEQFF. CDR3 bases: TGTGCCATCAGTGAATTGCTGGGGGCCACCTACAATGAGCAGTTCTTC.

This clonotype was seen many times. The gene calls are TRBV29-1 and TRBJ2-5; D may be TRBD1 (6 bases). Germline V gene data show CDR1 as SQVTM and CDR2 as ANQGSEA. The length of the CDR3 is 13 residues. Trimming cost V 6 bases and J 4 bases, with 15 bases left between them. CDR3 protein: CSVETGSRETQYF. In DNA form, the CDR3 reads TGCAGCGTCGAGACAGGTTCACGAGAGACCCAGTACTTC.

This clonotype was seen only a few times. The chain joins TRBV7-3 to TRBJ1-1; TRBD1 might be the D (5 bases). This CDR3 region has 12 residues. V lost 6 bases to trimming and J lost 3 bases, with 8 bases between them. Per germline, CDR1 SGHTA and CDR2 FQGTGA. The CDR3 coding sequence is TGTGCCAGCAGGGGGGAGGACACTGAAGCTTTCTTT. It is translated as CASRGEDTEAFF.

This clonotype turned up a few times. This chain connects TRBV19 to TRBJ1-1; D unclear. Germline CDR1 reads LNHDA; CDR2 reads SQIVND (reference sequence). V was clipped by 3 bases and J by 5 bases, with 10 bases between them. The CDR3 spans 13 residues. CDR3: CASSIPTETEAFF. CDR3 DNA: TGTGCCAGTAGTATCCCGACGGAAACTGAAGCTTTCTTT.

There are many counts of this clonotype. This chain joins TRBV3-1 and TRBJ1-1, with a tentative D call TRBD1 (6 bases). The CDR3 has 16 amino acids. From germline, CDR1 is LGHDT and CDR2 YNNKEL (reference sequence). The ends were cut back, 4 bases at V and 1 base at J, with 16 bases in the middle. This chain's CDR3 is CASSLWPGAPNTEAFF. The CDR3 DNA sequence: TGTGCCAGCAGCCTCTGGCCAGGGGCCCCGAACACTGAAGCTTTCTTT.

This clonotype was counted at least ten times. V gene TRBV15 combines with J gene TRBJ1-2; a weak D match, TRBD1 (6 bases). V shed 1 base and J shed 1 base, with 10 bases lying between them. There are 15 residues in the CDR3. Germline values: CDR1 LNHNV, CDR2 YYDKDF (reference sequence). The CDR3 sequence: CATSRGGQSNYGYTF. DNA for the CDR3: TGTGCCACCAGCAGAGGTGGACAGAGTAACTATGGCTACACCTTC.

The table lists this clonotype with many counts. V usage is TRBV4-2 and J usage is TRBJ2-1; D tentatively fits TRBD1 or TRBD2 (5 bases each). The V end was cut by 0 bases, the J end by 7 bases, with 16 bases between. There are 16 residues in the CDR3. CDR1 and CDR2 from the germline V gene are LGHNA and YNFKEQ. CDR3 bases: TGTGCCAGCAGCCAAGAAGGGGAAGGTCGGGGTAATGAGCAGTTCTTC. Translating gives CASSQEGEGRGNEQFF.

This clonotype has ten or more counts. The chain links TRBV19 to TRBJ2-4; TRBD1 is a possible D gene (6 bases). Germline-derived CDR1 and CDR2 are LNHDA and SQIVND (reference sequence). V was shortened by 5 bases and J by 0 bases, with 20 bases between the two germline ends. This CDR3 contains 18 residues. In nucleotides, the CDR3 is TGTGCCAGTAGTGCTATCAGATCAGGGGCCCTAGCCAAAAACATTCAGTACTTC. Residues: CASSAIRSGALAKNIQYF.